One sample yielded the 31 T cell receptor beta chains listed below, sequenced in a study of T cells after yellow fever vaccination. TCRdb reprocessed the 5' RACE reads with MiXCR, giving one entry per CDR3 protein. Altogether around 180,000 distinct CDR3 sequences are present, approximately 6.2% being singletons, with the ten largest covering under 3%. The source material was CD4+ T cells sorted from PBMCs, sampled on the day of the first yellow fever vaccination. The receptors derive from a man between 18 and 35 years old who received the YFV17D yellow fever vaccine.

This clonotype showed up many times. The chain couples TRBV4-1 to TRBJ2-1, with 7 bases lining up with TRBD2. V lost 8 bases and J lost 8; bases outside the gene matches: 15. Germline lookup yields CDR1 MGHRA and CDR2 YSYEKL. This CDR3 has 15 residues. DNA of the CDR3: TGCGCCAGCCGCCCGGTCCTAGCGGCAATTCATGAGCAGTTCTTC. Residues: CASRPVLAAIHEQFF.

This clonotype was counted a single time. One base away lies a much larger clone, so this may be a sequencing read error. The CDR3 does not end in the conserved phenylalanine or tryptophan, so this is likely a read error. The chain employs TRBV5-1 and TRBJ2-1, with 14 bases fitting TRBD2. V shed 4 bases, J shed 8 bases, and the junction held 5 bases outside the gene matches. Germline loops: CDR1 SGHRS, CDR2 YFSETQ. This CDR3 has 15 amino acids. The CDR3 DNA reads TGCGCCAGCAGCCTGGGACTAGCGGGGGCCGATGAGCAGTTCCTC. Its translation is CASSLGLAGADEQFL.

This clonotype was observed many times. The chain is built from TRBV6-5 and TRBJ1-2; tentative D call: TRBD1 (5 bases). Germline CDR1 and CDR2: MNHEY and SVGAGI. V lost 0 bases and J 8 bases, leaving 13 bases between the germline ends. The CDR3 is made up of 14 amino acids. CDR3 loop: CASSYSPGGGGYTF. The CDR3, as DNA: TGTGCCAGCAGTTACTCTCCGGGGGGAGGGGGCTACACCTTC.

This clonotype has at least ten counts. The V call is TRBV6-2 or TRBV6-3, the J call TRBJ2-7; D is ambiguous. With 5 bases removed from V and 2 bases from J, the gap between germline ends came to 16 bases. CDR3 length: 15 amino acids. Germline CDR1 MNHEY, CDR2 SVGEGT. The CDR3 spells CASSRRPPGAYEQYV. For the CDR3, the DNA is TGTGCCAGCAGTCGACGGCCCCCCGGAGCCTACGAGCAGTACGTC.

The chain combines TRBV28 with TRBJ2-7; D call uncertain. Germline assignment: CDR1 MDHEN and CDR2 SYDVKM. This CDR3 contains 13 residues. V lost 2 bases, J lost 2 bases, and 7 bases lay in between. The CDR3 loop reads CASSLDGPYEQYV. CDR3 bases: TGTGCCAGCAGTTTAGACGGCCCCTACGAGCAGTACGTC.

The chain uses TRBV6-1 and TRBJ2-5, with TRBD2 as a possible D gene (6 bases). V was clipped by 11 bases and J by 5 bases, with 18 bases between them. CDR1 and CDR2 from the germline V gene are MNHNS and SASEGT. This CDR3 is built from 13 residues. The CDR3 coding sequence is TGTGCCGGGGGGTTTAGTGGCCCGGAGACCCAGTACTTC. It encodes CAGGFSGPETQYF.

V usage is TRBV6-5 and J usage is TRBJ1-6, with no clear D. The CDR3 has 15 residues. Looked up from germline, CDR1 is MNHEY and CDR2 is SVGAGI. Trimming shortened V by 7 bases and J by 0 bases, and 10 bases separated the two germline ends. CDR3: CASNSRSSYNSPLHF. The CDR3 region has the DNA TGTGCCAGCAATTCACGAAGCTCCTATAATTCACCCCTCCACTTT.

This clonotype was seen ten or more times. The chain is built from TRBV4-3 and TRBJ1-4; maybe TRBD1 (6 bases). The CDR3 runs to 16 residues. Trimming took 0 bases from V and 4 from J, leaving 12 bases between them. Germline V gene lookup returns CDR1 LGHNA and CDR2 YSLEER. CDR3 protein: CASSQDTGAGNEKLFF. The CDR3, as DNA: TGCGCCAGCAGCCAAGATACGGGGGCTGGTAATGAAAAACTGTTTTTT.

V gene TRBV11-2 combines with J gene TRBJ2-1; 9 positions agree with TRBD2. Germline V lookup: CDR1 SGHAT, CDR2 FQNNGV. This CDR3 is built from 18 residues. V lost 1 base to trimming and J lost 7 bases; unmatched junction nucleotides: 14. The CDR3 DNA follows: TGTGCCAGCAGCTTAGGGGAGCGGGGGGTCCCCCCGGGAAATGAGCAGTTCTTC. It is translated as CASSLGERGVPPGNEQFF.

This clonotype was seen a handful of times. The chain links TRBV28 to TRBJ2-4; D might be TRBD2 (5 bases). This CDR3 has 16 amino acids. V lost 4 bases, J lost 0 bases, and 13 bases lay in between. Germline V gives CDR1 MDHEN, CDR2 SYDVKM. CDR3 sequence reads: CASSSPGEIAKNIQYF. The CDR3 bases are TGTGCCAGCAGTTCTCCCGGGGAAATAGCCAAAAACATTCAGTACTTC.

This clonotype has at least ten counts. The chain carries TRBV12-3 or TRBV12-4 and TRBJ2-3, with a possible D match to TRBD1 (6 bases). The V end lost 6 bases, the J end lost 5 bases, and 9 bases lay between the germline ends. This CDR3 region has 12 residues. CDR3 protein: CASSTGQDTQYF. CDR3 DNA sequence: TGTGCCAGCAGCACAGGGCAAGATACGCAGTATTTT.

The rearrangement links TRBV7-3 to TRBJ2-6; D is undetermined. The CDR3 sequence is 13 residues long. V lost 5 bases and J 2 bases, leaving 4 bases between the germline ends. The germline V gene has CDR1 SGHTA and CDR2 FQGTGA. The CDR3 here is CASSAPGANVLTF. DNA for the CDR3: TGTGCCAGCAGCGCCCCTGGGGCCAACGTCCTGACTTTC.

The sample holds many counts of this clonotype. This chain links TRBV7-9 with TRBJ2-2, with D uncertain. Trimming left V 3 bases short and J 7 bases short, with 3 bases between. In germline, CDR1 is SEHNR, CDR2 FQNEAQ (reference sequence). This CDR3 spans 11 amino acids. This CDR3 reads CASSFHGELFF. The CDR3 bases are TGTGCCAGCAGCTTCCACGGGGAGCTGTTTTTT.

This chain uses TRBV5-4 with TRBJ2-6; D perhaps matches TRBD2 (5 bases). Germline lookup yields CDR1 SGHNT and CDR2 YYREEE (reference sequence). This CDR3 is built from 13 residues. The ends were cut back, 5 bases at V and 2 bases at J, with 5 bases in the middle. CDR3 coding DNA: TGTGCCAGCAGGACTACTGGGGCCAACGTCCTGACTTTC. Protein: CASRTTGANVLTF. The full variable domain, its missing parts supplied by reference TRBV5-4 and TRBJ2-6, is ETGVTQSPTHLIKTRGQQVTLRCSSQSGHNTVSWYQQALGQGPQFIFQYYREEENGRGNFPPRFSGLQFPNYSSELNVNALELDDSALYLCASRTTGANVLTFGAGSRLTVL.

The V call is TRBV5-1, the J call TRBJ2-1; 13 bases align to TRBD2. V lost 5 bases, J lost 8 bases, and 10 bases stayed unmatched. Germline CDR1 reads SGHRS; CDR2 reads YFSETQ. This CDR3 contains 16 residues. Written as DNA, the CDR3 is TGCGCCAGCAGGCGACAGACTAGCGGGGGGTCGGATGAGCAGTTCTTC. This codes for CASRRQTSGGSDEQFF.

The table lists this clonotype with a few counts. V and J are TRBV5-1 and TRBJ2-5, with TRBD1 as a possible D gene (5 bases). Per the germline V gene, CDR1 is SGHRS and CDR2 is YFSETQ. The CDR3 totals 14 residues. V was trimmed by 4 bases and J by 4 bases, leaving 14 bases between them. The CDR3: CASSLRAQGETQYF. The DNA for the CDR3 is TGCGCCAGCAGCCTCCGGGCCCAGGGAGAGACCCAGTACTTC.

This clonotype was picked up many times. The chain combines TRBV24-1 with TRBJ2-2; D remains unclear. The V gene's germline CDR1 is KGHDR and CDR2 SFDVKD. Between the trimmed V and J ends, which lost 3 bases and 5 bases, there was a span of 6 bases. The CDR3 is 13 residues long. The CDR3 sequence is CATSDDWTGELFF. The CDR3 DNA reads as TGTGCCACCAGTGATGACTGGACCGGGGAGCTGTTTTTT.

This clonotype was recorded a few times. The V and J genes are TRBV7-2 and TRBJ2-7, with a weak D call TRBD1 (5 bases). The CDR3 covers 15 residues. Germline values: CDR1 SGHTA, CDR2 FQGNSA. The germline V and J ends were trimmed by 2 bases and 0 bases, with 11 bases remaining between them. The CDR3 DNA reads TGTGCCAGCAGCTTAAGGGGATCAGGCTCCTACGAGCAGTACGTC. Amino acid sequence: CASSLRGSGSYEQYV.

Ten or more counts support this clonotype. The gene calls are TRBV4-1 and TRBJ2-2; D is uncertain. Between the trimmed V and J ends, which lost 1 base and 4 bases, there was a span of 4 bases. Germline V CDR1 and CDR2: MGHRA, YSYEKL. The CDR3 is 13 amino acids. The CDR3 DNA reads TGCGCCAGCAGCCAAGCGTCCACCGGGGAGCTGTTTTTT. Translating it yields CASSQASTGELFF.

V gene TRBV11-1 combines with J gene TRBJ1-2; D is uncertain. Trimming left V 8 bases short and J 5 bases short, with 30 bases between. There are 18 residues in the CDR3. CDR1 and CDR2 from the germline V gene are SGHAT and FQDESV (reference sequence). In nucleotides, the CDR3 is TGTGCCAGCTGGCGTGGCTTCCCCGGTCCGGCGAGTGAATATGGCTACACCTTC. Translating it yields CASWRGFPGPASEYGYTF.

The V call is TRBV12-3 or TRBV12-4, the J call TRBJ2-7; D is undetermined. Deletions cut 8 bases from V and 4 bases from J, with 18 bases between. This CDR3 spans 14 amino acids. The DNA for the CDR3 is TGTGCCAGCCAGTCCGGGTTTACACCATACGAGCAGTACTTC. This gives the protein CASQSGFTPYEQYF.

This clonotype came up once. The chain joins TRBV24-1 to TRBJ2-2; D may be TRBD2 (5 bases). The CDR3 sequence is 16 residues long. Germline assignment: CDR1 KGHDR and CDR2 SFDVKD. V gave up 4 bases and J gave up 1 base, with 12 bases separating them. In DNA form, the CDR3 reads TGTGCCACCAGTGACTCTAACCGGGGGAACACCGGGGAGCTGTTTTTT. This sequence encodes CATSDSNRGNTGELFF.

The table lists this clonotype with many counts. The chain's CDR3 is CASIVTSGSDTQYF. As DNA, the CDR3 is TGTGCCAGCATCGTGACATCTGGGTCAGATACGCAGTATTTT. This chain links TRBV12-3 or TRBV12-4 with TRBJ2-3; D not certain. This CDR3 region has 14 residues. With 7 bases removed from V and 4 bases from J, the gap between germline ends came to 15 bases.

J is TRBJ1-2 and V is TRBV18; the match to TRBD1 covers 7 bases. Germline CDR1 and CDR2: KGHSH and LQKENI. Unmatched junction bases numbered 8, after V lost 6 bases and J lost 4 bases. The CDR3 runs to 14 residues. CDR3 residues: CASSPTEGAYGYTF. CDR3 sequence (DNA): TGTGCCAGCTCCCCTACCGAGGGGGCCTATGGCTACACCTTC.

This clonotype was recorded at least ten times. The CDR3 bases are TGCGCCAGCAGCTATAACAGGGGCCGAGGGGATACGCAGTATTTT. This gives the protein CASSYNRGRGDTQYF. This chain connects TRBV5-1 to TRBJ2-3; TRBD1 matches at 7 bases. Looked up from germline, CDR1 is SGHRS and CDR2 is YFSETQ. The CDR3 contains 15 residues. V lost 3 bases, J lost 6 bases, and 10 bases stayed unmatched.

This clonotype was recorded a few times. This rearrangement joins TRBV13 to TRBJ2-1, with D unresolved. The CDR3 covers 14 residues. The V and J ends lost 0 bases and 3 bases respectively, with 6 bases between them. The germline V gene encodes CDR1 PRHDT and CDR2 FYEKMQ (reference sequence). For the CDR3, the DNA is TGTGCCAGCAGCTTAGGAAACAGCTACAATGAGCAGTTCTTC. Protein sequence: CASSLGNSYNEQFF.

The chain links TRBV30 to TRBJ2-1; 8 positions match TRBD2. Germline assignment: CDR1 GTSNPN and CDR2 SVGIG (reference sequence). After removal of 2 bases from V and 4 bases from J, the junction contained 19 bases not matched to a gene. This CDR3 region has 19 residues. The CDR3 reads CAWSPPRGGKTLAYNEQFF. The DNA of the CDR3 is TGTGCCTGGAGTCCTCCCCGGGGGGGCAAAACTCTCGCGTACAATGAGCAGTTCTTC.

The V call is TRBV5-5, the J call TRBJ2-2, with D possibly TRBD2 on 5 matching bases. The CDR3 sequence is 14 residues long. Trimming left V 4 bases short and J 9 bases short, with 16 bases between. Per the germline V gene, CDR1 is SGHKS and CDR2 is YYEKEE (reference sequence). The CDR3 spells CASSLGILCWELFF. The CDR3 DNA is TGTGCCAGCAGCCTCGGGATCCTCTGCTGGGAGCTGTTTTTT.

The chain uses TRBV20-1 and TRBJ2-4; D remains ambiguous. This CDR3 spans 16 amino acids. V was cut by 0 bases and J by 0 bases, with 12 bases left in between. The germline gives CDR1 DFQATT, CDR2 SNEGSKA (reference sequence). The CDR3 nucleotides are TGCAGTGCTAGAGATCTGGATGGTTTAGCCAAAAACATTCAGTACTTC. This codes for CSARDLDGLAKNIQYF.

Many counts were recorded for this clonotype. The chain carries TRBV5-1 and TRBJ1-1; D perhaps matches TRBD1 (5 bases). The CDR3 has 13 residues. Between the trimmed V and J ends, which lost 4 bases and 3 bases, there was a span of 10 bases. Looked up from germline, CDR1 is SGHRS and CDR2 is YFSETQ. The CDR3 loop is CASSPGLDTEAFF. CDR3 DNA sequence: TGCGCCAGCAGCCCAGGGCTGGACACTGAAGCTTTCTTT.

This rearrangement joins TRBV19 to TRBJ1-1; D is unresolved. CDR1 is LNHDA and CDR2 is SQIVND in the germline V gene (reference sequence). Trimming removed 3 bases from V and 1 base from J, with 9 bases in between. The CDR3 spans 14 residues. CDR3 in amino acids: CASSMIARNTEAFF. CDR3 in DNA: TGTGCCAGTAGTATGATCGCAAGGAACACTGAAGCTTTCTTT.